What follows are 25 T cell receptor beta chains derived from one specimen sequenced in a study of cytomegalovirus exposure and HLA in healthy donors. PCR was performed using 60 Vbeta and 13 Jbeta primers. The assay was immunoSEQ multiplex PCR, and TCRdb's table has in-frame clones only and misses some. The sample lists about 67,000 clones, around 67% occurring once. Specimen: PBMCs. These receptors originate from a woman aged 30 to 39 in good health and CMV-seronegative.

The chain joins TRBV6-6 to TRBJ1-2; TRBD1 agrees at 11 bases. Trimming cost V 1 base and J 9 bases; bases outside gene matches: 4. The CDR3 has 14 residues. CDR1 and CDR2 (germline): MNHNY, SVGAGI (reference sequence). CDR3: CASSYLGQGASYTF. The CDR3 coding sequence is TGTGCCAGCAGTTACTTAGGACAGGGGGCCAGCTACACCTTC.

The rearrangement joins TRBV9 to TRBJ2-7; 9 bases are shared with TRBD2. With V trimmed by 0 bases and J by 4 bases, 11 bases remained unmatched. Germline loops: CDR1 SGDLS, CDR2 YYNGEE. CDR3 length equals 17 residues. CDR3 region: CASSVDPQRGAAYEQYF. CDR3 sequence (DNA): TGTGCCAGCAGCGTAGATCCCCAGCGGGGGGCGGCGTACGAGCAGTACTTC.

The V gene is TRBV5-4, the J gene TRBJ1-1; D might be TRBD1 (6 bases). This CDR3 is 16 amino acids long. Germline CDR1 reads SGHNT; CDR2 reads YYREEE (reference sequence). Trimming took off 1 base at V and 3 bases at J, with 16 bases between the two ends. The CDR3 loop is CASSLIPGTRDTEAFF. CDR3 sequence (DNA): TGTGCCAGCAGCTTGATCCCAGGGACAAGGGACACTGAAGCTTTCTTT.

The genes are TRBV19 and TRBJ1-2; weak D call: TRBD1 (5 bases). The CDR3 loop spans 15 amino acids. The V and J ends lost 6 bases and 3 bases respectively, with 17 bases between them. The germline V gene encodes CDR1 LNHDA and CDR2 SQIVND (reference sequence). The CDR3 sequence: CASRPGPRGYYGYTF. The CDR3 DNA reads TGTGCCAGTAGACCCGGGCCGCGGGGCTACTATGGCTACACCTTC.

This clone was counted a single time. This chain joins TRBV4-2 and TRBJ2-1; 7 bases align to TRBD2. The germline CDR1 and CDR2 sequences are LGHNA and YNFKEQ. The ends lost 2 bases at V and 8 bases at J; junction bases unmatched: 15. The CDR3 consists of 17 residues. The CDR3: CASSQQPRVGGVDEQFF. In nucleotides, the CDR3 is TGTGCCAGCAGCCAACAACCCAGGGTTGGGGGGGTAGATGAGCAGTTCTTC.

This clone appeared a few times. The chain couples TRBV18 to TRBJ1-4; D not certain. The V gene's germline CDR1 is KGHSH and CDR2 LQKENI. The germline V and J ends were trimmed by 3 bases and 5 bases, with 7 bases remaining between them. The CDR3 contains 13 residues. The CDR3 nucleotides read TGTGCCAGCTCACCGCAACAGAATGAAAAACTGTTTTTT. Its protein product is CASSPQQNEKLFF. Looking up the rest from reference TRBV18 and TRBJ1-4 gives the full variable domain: NAGVMQNPRHLVRRRGQEARLRCSPMKGHSHVYWYRQLPEEGLKFMVYLQKENIIDESGMPKERFSAEFPKEGPSILRIQQVVRGDSAAYFCASSPQQNEKLFFGSGTQLSVL.

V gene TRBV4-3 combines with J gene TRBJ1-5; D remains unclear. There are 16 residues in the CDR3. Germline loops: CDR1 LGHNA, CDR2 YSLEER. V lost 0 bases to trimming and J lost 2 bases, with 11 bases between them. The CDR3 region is CASSQEARVRNQPQHF. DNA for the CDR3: TGCGCCAGCAGCCAAGAAGCCCGGGTTCGCAATCAGCCCCAGCATTTT.

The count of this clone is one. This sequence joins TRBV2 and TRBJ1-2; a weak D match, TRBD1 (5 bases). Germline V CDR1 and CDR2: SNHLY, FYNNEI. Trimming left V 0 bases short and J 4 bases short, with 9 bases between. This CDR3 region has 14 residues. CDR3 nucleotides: TGTGCCAGCAGTGAAGCAGGGGATGCCTATGGCTACACCTTC. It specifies CASSEAGDAYGYTF.

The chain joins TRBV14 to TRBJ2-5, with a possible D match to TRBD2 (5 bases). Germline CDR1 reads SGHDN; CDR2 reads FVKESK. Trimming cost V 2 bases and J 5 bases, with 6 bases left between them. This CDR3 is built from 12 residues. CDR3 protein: CASSQREETQYF. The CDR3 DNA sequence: TGTGCCAGCAGCCAAAGGGAGGAGACCCAGTACTTC. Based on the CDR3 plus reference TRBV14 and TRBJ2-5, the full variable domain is EAGVTQFPSHSVIEKGQTVTLRCDPISGHDNLYWYRRVMGKEIKFLLHFVKESKQDESGMPNNRFLAERTGGTYSTLKVQPAELEDSGVYFCASSQREETQYFGPGTRLLVL.

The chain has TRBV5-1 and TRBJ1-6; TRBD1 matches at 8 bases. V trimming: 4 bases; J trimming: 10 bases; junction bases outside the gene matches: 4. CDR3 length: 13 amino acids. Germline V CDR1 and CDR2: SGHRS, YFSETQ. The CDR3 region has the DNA TGCGCCAGCAGCGACAGGGGAGGATCACCCCTCCACTTT. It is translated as CASSDRGGSPLHF. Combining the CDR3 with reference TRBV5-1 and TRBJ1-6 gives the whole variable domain KAGVTQTPRYLIKTRGQQVTLSCSPISGHRSVSWYQQTPGQGLQFLFEYFSETQRNKGNFPGRFSGRQFSNSRSEMNVSTLELGDSALYLCASSDRGGSPLHFGNGTRLTVT.

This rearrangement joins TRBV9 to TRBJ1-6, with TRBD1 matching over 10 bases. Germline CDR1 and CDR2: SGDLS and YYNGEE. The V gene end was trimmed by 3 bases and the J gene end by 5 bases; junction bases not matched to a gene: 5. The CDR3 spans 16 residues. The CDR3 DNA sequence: TGTGCCAGCAGCGAGGGGACAGGGGCGAATAATTCACCCCTCCACTTT. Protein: CASSEGTGANNSPLHF.

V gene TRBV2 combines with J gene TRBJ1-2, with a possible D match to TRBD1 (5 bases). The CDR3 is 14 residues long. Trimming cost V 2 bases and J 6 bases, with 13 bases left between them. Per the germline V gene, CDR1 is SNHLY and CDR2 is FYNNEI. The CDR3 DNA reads TGTGCCAGCAGTGAAACGAAAGGGGTGGATGGCTACACCTTC. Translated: CASSETKGVDGYTF.

The CDR3 spells CASSLGQGSTEAFF. In DNA form, the CDR3 reads TGTGCCAGCAGCTTAGGACAGGGGAGTACTGAAGCTTTCTTT. V is TRBV7-8 and J is TRBJ1-1, with 8 bases identical to TRBD1. V lost 1 base, J lost 5 bases, and 3 bases stayed unmatched. CDR1 is SGHVS, CDR2 FQNEAQ, per germline. The CDR3 loop spans 14 amino acids.

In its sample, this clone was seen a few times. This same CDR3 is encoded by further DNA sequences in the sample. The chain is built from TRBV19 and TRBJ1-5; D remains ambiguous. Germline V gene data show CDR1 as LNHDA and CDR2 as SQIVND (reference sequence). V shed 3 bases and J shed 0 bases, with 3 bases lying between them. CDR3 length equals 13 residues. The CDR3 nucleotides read TGTGCCAGTAGTATCAGTAGCAATCAGCCCCAGCATTTT. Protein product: CASSISSNQPQHF.

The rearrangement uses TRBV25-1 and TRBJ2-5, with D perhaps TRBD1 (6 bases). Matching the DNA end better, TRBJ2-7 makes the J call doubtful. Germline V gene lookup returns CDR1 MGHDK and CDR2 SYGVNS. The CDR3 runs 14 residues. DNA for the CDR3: TGTGCCAGCAGTGGAAGGACAGATCCCTACGAGCAGTACTTC. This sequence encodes CASSGRTDPYEQYF.

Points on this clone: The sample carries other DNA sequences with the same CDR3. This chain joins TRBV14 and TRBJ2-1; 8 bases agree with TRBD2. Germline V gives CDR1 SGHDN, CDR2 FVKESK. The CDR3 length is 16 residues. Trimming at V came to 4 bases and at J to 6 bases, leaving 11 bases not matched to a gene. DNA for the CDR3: TGTGCCAGCAGCCTCCTTTCCGGGGGGGCATTCAATGAGCAGTTCTTC. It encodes CASSLLSGGAFNEQFF. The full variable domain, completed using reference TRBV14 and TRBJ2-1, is EAGVTQFPSHSVIEKGQTVTLRCDPISGHDNLYWYRRVMGKEIKFLLHFVKESKQDESGMPNNRFLAERTGGTYSTLKVQPAELEDSGVYFCASSLLSGGAFNEQFFGPGTRLTVL.

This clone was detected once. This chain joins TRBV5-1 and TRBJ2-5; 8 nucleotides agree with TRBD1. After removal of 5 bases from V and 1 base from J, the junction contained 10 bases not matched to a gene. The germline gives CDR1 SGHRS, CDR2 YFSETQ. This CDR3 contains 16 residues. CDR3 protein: CASSRAGQASQETQYF. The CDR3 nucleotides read TGCGCCAGCAGTCGCGCGGGACAGGCGAGCCAAGAGACCCAGTACTTC.

CDR3 nucleotide sequence: TGTGCCAGCAGTTTCCCCCTGGGGCGAGATCTCCCACAGCCCCAGCATTTT. It codes for CASSFPLGRDLPQPQHF. V usage is TRBV28 and J usage is TRBJ1-5, with D perhaps TRBD1 (5 bases). The V end was cut by 3 bases, the J end by 7 bases, with 22 bases between. The CDR3 covers 17 residues. CDR1 MDHEN and CDR2 SYDVKM come from the germline V gene.

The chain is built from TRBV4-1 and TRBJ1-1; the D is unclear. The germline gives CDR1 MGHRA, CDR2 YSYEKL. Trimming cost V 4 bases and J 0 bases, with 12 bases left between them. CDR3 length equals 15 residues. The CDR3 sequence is CASSLNVGVNTEAFF. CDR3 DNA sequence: TGCGCCAGCAGCCTGAATGTGGGCGTGAACACTGAAGCTTTCTTT.

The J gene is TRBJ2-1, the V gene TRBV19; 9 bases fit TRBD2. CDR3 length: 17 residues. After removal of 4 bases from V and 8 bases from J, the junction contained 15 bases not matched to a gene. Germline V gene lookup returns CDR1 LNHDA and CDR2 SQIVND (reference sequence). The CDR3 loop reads CASSNPAGGGHSYEQFF. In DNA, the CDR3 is TGTGCCAGTAGTAACCCGGCGGGGGGGGGCCATTCGTATGAGCAGTTCTTC. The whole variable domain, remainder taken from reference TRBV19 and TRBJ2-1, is DGGITQSPKYLFRKEGQNVTLSCEQNLNHDAMYWYRQDPGQGLRLIYYSQIVNDFQKGDIAEGYSVSREKKESFPLTVTSAQKNPTAFYLCASSNPAGGGHSYEQFFGPGTRLTVL.

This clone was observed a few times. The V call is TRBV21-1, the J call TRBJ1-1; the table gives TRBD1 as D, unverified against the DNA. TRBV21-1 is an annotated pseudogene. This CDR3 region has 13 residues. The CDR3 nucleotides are TGTGCCAGCAGCGATACTGACAGGGGAAGAGCTTTCTTT. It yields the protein CASSDTDRGRAFF.

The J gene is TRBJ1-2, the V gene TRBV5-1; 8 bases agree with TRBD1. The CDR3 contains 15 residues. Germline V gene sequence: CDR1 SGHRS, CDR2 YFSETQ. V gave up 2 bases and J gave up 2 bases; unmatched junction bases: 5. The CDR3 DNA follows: TGCGCCAGCAGCTTCGGGACAGGTGGCAACTATGGCTACACCTTC. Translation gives CASSFGTGGNYGYTF.

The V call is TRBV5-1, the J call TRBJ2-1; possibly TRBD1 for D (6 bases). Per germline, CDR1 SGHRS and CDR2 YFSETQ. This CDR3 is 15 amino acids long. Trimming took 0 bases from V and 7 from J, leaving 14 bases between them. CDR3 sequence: CASSLGERGSNEQFF. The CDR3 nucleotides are TGCGCCAGCAGCTTGGGTGAAAGGGGGTCGAATGAGCAGTTCTTC.

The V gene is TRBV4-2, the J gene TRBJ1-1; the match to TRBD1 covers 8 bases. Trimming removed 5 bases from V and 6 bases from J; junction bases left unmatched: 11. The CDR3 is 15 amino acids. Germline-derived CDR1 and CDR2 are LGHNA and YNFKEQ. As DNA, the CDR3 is TGTGCCAGCAGCTCATACAGGGGGAGGGAGGCTGAAGCTTTCTTT. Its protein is CASSSYRGREAEAFF.

This CDR3 is CASSLQGGTGELFF. The DNA for the CDR3 is TGTGCCAGCAGCTTACAGGGGGGCACCGGGGAGCTGTTTTTT. The J gene is TRBJ2-2, the V gene TRBV11-2; a possible D gene is TRBD1 (7 bases). The CDR3 runs to 14 residues. Per the germline V gene, CDR1 is SGHAT and CDR2 is FQNNGV. The V gene lost 2 bases and the J gene lost 4 bases, with 8 bases spanning the gap.